This T cell receptor beta chain was captured by sequencing in a study of cytomegalovirus exposure and HLA in healthy donors. Points from the study as a whole: Specific recognition of CMV antigens was confirmed in vitro for a few chains (all CMV-associated).

PCR primers comprised 60 Vbeta and 13 Jbeta primers. TCRdb's table, derived via immunoSEQ multiplex PCR, lists solely in-frame clones and lacks some. Here the sample spans 59,000 or so clones, 85% being singletons. For this clone: The antigen remains unidentified.

CDR1 and CDR2 (germline): SGDLS, YYNGEE. The CDR3 is 15 residues long. Trimming left V 0 bases short and J 1 base short, with 10 bases between. The sequenced sample was PBMCs. This TCR derives from a female donor in good health and CMV-seronegative. The V call is TRBV9, the J call TRBJ2-5; the D gene is possibly TRBD2 (6 bases). The CDR3 reads CASSVAGVPQETQYF. CDR3 nucleotide sequence: TGTGCCAGCAGCGTAGCGGGGGTACCCCAAGAGACCCAGTACTTC.